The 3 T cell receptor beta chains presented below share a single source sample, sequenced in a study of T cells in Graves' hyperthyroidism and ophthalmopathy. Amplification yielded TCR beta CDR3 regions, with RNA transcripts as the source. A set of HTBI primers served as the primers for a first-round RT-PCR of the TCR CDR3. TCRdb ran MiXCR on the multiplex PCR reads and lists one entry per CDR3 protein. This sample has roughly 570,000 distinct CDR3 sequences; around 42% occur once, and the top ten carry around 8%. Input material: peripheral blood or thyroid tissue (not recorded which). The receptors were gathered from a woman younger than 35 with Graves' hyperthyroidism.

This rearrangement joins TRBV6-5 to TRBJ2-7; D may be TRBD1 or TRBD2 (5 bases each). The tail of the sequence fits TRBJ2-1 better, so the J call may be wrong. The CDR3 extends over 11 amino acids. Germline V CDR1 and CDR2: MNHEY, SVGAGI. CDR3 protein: CASSSEGEQFF. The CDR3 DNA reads TGTGCCAGCAGTTCCGAGGGGGAGCAGTTCTTC.

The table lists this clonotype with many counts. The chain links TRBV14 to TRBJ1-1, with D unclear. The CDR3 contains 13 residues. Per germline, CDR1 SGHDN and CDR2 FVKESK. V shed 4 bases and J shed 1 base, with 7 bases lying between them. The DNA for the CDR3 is TGTGCCAGCAGCCCCCTGACGAACACTGAAGCTTTCTTT. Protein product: CASSPLTNTEAFF.

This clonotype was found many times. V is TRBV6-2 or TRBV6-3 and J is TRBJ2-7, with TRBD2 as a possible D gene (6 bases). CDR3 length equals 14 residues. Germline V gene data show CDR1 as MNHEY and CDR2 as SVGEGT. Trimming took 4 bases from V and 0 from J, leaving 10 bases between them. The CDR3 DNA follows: TGTGCCAGCAGTTCGGGGGTAGACTCCTACGAGCAGTACTTC. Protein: CASSSGVDSYEQYF.